The next 4 T cell receptor beta chains were all read from a single sample in a study of shared clonotypes between healthy human individuals. The table came from immunoSEQ multiplex PCR; TCRdb's copy has only in-frame clones and leaves some out. The sample lists about 2,500,000 clones, around 94% seen once, with around 0.15% in the top ten. The sequencing sample was made of naive CD4+ T cells sorted from blood. Sample subset: CD45RA+ positively selected. These receptors all stem from a man aged 18 to 30 in good health.

Of note for this clone: Other DNA sequences in this sample translate to the same CDR3. The chain combines TRBV5-1 with TRBJ1-2, with 9 bases that match TRBD1. With 4 bases clipped from V and 2 bases from J, the junction kept 3 bases outside the gene matches. The germline V gene has CDR1 SGHRS and CDR2 YFSETQ. This CDR3 has 14 amino acids. The chain's CDR3 is CASSLDRGNYGYTF. The DNA for the CDR3 is TGCGCCAGCAGCCTGGACAGGGGAAACTATGGCTACACCTTC. The entire variable domain, with the rest obtained from reference TRBV5-1 and TRBJ1-2, is as follows: KAGVTQTPRYLIKTRGQQVTLSCSPISGHRSVSWYQQTPGQGLQFLFEYFSETQRNKGNFPGRFSGRQFSNSRSEMNVSTLELGDSALYLCASSLDRGNYGYTFGSGTRLTVV.

In DNA form, the CDR3 reads TGTGCCAGCAGCTTCTGGACTTTTCGCACAGATACGCAGTATTTT. This gives the protein CASSFWTFRTDTQYF. This chain connects TRBV7-2 to TRBJ2-3; perhaps TRBD2 as D (5 bases). Germline CDR1 and CDR2: SGHTA and FQGNSA. This CDR3 is built from 15 residues. Trimming took off 3 bases at V and 1 base at J, with 11 bases between the two ends.

The gene calls are TRBV28 and TRBJ2-1; no reliable D call. With 1 base removed from V and 15 bases from J, the gap between germline ends came to 10 bases. This CDR3 has 11 residues. Germline V gene data show CDR1 as MDHEN and CDR2 as SYDVKM. CDR3 nucleotides: TGTGCCAGCAGTTTATCGCTTGAGTCGTTCTTC. Translation gives CASSLSLESFF.

The chain has TRBV5-1 and TRBJ1-1, with TRBD1 identical over 8 bases. Trimming took 0 bases from V and 4 from J; bases not matched to a gene: 11. The CDR3 totals 17 residues. The V gene's germline CDR1 is SGHRS and CDR2 YFSETQ. The CDR3 spells CASSLATVTGVGTEAFF. The CDR3 DNA reads as TGCGCCAGCAGCTTGGCTACGGTGACAGGGGTGGGCACTGAAGCTTTCTTT. Complete variable domain (other parts from reference TRBV5-1 and TRBJ1-1): KAGVTQTPRYLIKTRGQQVTLSCSPISGHRSVSWYQQTPGQGLQFLFEYFSETQRNKGNFPGRFSGRQFSNSRSEMNVSTLELGDSALYLCASSLATVTGVGTEAFFGQGTRLTVV.